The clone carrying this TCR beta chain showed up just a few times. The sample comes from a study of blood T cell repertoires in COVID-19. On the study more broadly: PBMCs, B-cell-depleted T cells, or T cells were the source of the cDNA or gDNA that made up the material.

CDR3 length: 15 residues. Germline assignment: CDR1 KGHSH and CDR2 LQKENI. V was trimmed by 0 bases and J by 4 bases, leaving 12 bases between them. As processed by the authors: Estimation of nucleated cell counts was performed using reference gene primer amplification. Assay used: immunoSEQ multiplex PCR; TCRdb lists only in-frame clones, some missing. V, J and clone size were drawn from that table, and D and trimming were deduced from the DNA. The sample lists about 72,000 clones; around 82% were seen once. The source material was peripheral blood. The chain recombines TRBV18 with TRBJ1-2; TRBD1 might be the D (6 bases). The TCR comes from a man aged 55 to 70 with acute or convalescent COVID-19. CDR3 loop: CASSPPKGVTYGYTF. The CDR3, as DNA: TGTGCCAGCTCACCACCGAAGGGGGTGACCTATGGCTACACCTTC.